This entry is about one T cell receptor (beta chain). The authors ran a second PCR of about 6 to 11 cycles using a sample-barcoded 5' primer and a J-beta primer mix. One entry per CDR3 protein results from TCRdb running MiXCR on the 5' RACE reads. The sample contains 900,000 to 950,000 distinct CDR3 sequences, 25% to 30% of which appear only once. This specimen belongs to a study of blood T cells in healthy people across ages. The germline gives CDR1 SGHRS, CDR2 YFSETQ. Trimming left V 2 bases short and J 4 bases short, with 15 bases between. The CDR3 length is 15 residues. These records were also assigned to another study, of T cells of mothers and their children.

The source material was blood. The TCR sequence derives from a woman in her forties in good health. The chain has TRBV5-1 and TRBJ1-1, with D possibly being TRBD1 (6 bases). Written as DNA, the CDR3 is TGCGCCAGCAGCTTAAGACAGGCGGTTGGCACTGAAGCTTTCTTT. It translates to CASSLRQAVGTEAFF.